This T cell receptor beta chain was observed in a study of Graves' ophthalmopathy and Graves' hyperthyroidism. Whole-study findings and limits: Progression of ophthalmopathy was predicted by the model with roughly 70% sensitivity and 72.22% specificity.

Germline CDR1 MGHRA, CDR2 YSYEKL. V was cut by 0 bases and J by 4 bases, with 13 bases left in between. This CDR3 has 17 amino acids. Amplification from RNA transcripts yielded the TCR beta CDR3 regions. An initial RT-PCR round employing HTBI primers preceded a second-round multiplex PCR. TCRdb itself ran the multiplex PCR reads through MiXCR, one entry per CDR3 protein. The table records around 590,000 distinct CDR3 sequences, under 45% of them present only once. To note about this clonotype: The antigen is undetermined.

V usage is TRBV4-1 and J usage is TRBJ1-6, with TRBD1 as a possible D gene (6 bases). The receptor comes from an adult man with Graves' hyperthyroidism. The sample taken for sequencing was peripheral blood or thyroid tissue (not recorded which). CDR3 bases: TGCGCCAGCAGCCAAGATTCTTACAGGGATTATAATTCACCCCTCCACTTT. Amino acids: CASSQDSYRDYNSPLHF.